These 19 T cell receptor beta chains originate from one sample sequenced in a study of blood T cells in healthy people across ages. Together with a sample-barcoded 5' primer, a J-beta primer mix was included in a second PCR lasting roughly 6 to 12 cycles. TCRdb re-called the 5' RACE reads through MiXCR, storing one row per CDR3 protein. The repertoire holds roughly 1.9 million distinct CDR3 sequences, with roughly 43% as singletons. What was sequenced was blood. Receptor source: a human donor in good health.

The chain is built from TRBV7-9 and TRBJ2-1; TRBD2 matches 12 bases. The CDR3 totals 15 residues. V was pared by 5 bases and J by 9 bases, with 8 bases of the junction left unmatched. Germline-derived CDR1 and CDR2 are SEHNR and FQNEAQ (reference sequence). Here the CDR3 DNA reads TGTGCCAGCAGCGTGACTAGCGGGGGCTCCGGTGAGCAGTTCTTC. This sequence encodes CASSVTSGGSGEQFF.

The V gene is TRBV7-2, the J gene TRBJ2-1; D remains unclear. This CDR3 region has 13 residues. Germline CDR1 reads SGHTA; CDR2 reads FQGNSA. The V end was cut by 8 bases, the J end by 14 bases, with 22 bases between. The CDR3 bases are TGTGCCAGCGGAGCTTCCCGACCGCTCAACGAGTTCTTC. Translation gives CASGASRPLNEFF.

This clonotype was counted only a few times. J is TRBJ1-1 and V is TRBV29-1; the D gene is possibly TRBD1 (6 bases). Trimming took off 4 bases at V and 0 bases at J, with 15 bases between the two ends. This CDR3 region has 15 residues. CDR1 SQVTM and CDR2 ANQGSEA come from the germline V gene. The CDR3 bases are TGCAGCGTTGCTAGATACAGGGAAATGAACACTGAAGCTTTCTTT. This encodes CSVARYREMNTEAFF.

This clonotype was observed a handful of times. CDR3 amino acids: CASSSHPTGDTEAFF. DNA of the CDR3: TGCGCCAGCAGCTCCCATCCGACAGGGGATACTGAAGCTTTCTTT. The chain carries TRBV5-1 and TRBJ1-1; 8 nucleotides agree with TRBD1. Germline CDR1 reads SGHRS; CDR2 reads YFSETQ. V lost 3 bases, J lost 5 bases, and 9 bases stayed unmatched. The CDR3 covers 15 residues.

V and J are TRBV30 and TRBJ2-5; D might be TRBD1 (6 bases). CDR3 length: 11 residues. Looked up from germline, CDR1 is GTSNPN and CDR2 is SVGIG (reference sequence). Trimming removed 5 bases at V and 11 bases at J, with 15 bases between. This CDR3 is CAWEQGYGQYF. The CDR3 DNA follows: TGTGCCTGGGAACAGGGCTACGGGCAGTACTTC.

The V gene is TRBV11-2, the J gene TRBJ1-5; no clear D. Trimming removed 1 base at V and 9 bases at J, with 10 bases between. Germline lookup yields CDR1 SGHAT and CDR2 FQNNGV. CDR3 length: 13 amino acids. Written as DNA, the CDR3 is TGTGCCAGCAGCTTAGTCCCGGAGGGGCCCCAGCATTTT. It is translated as CASSLVPEGPQHF.

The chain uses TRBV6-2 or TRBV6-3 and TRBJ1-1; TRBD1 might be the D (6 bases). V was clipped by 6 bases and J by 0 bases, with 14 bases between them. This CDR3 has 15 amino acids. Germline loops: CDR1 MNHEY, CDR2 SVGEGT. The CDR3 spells CASSTLGHLNTEAFF. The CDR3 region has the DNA TGTGCCAGCAGCACACTGGGACATCTGAACACTGAAGCTTTCTTT.

CDR3 bases: TGTGCCATCAGTGAGCCAAGAAACCAAGAGACCCAGTACTTC. Its protein product is CAISEPRNQETQYF. The chain links TRBV10-3 to TRBJ2-5, with D unresolved. Germline-derived CDR1 and CDR2 are ENHRY and SYGVKD. The V end was cut by 2 bases, the J end by 0 bases, with 7 bases between. This CDR3 has 14 residues.

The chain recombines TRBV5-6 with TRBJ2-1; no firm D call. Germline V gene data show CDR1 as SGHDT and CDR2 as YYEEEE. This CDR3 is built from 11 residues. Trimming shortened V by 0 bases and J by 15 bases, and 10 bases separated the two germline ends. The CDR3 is CASSLVQFWFF. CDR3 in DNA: TGTGCCAGCAGCTTGGTTCAGTTCTGGTTCTTC.

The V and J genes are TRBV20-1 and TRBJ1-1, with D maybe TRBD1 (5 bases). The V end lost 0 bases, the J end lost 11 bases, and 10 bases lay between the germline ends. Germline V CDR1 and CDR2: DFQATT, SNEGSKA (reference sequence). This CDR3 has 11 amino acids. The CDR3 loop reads CSARDLGDAFF. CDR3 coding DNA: TGCAGTGCTAGAGATCTGGGGGACGCTTTCTTT.

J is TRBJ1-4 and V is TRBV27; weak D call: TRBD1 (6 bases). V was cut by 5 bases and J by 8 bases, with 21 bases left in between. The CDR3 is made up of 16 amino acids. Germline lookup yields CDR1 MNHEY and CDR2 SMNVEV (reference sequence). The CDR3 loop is CASSAQFLQGQEKLFF. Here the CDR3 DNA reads TGTGCCAGCAGTGCACAATTCCTACAGGGACAAGAAAAACTGTTTTTT.

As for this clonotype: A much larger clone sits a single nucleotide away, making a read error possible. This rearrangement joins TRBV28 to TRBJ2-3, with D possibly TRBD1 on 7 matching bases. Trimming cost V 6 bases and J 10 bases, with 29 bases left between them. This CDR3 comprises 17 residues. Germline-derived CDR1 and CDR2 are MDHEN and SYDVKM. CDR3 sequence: CASRETLTGVTGGAQYF. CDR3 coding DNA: TGTGCCAGCAGGGAGACCTTAACAGGGGTAACTGGAGGGGCGCAGTATTTT.

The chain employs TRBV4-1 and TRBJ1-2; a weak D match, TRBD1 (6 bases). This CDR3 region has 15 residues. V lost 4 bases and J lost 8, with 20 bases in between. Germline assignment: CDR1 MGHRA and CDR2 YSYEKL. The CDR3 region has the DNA TGCGCCAGCAGCCCTACTGAGGACAGTATGTTAGGCTACACCTTC. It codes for CASSPTEDSMLGYTF.

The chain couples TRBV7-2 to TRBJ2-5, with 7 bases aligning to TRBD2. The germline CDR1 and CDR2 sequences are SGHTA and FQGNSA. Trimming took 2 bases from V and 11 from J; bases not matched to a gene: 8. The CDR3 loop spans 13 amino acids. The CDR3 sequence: CASSLIEGGEQYF. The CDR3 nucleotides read TGTGCCAGCAGCTTAATAGAGGGAGGGGAGCAGTACTTC.

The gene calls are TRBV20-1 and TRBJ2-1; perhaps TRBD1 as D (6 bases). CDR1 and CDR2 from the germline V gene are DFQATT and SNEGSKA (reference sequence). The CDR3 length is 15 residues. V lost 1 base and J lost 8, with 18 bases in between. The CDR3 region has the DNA TGCAGTGCTAGAGGGCCCACTGGGTCAGGGGATGAGCAGTTCTTC. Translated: CSARGPTGSGDEQFF.

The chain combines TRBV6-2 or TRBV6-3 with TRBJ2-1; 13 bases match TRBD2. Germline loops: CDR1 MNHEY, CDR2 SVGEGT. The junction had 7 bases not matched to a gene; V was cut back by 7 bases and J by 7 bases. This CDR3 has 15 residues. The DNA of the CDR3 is TGTGCCAGCAACCCCGGACTAGCGGGGGTTAATGAGCAGTTCTTC. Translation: CASNPGLAGVNEQFF.

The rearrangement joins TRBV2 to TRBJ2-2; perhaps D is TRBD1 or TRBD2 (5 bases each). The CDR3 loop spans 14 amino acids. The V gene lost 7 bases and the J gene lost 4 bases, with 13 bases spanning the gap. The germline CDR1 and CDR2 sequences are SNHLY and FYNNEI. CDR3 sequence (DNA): TGTGCCAGCATCCAGAGGGGTGGCACCGGGGAGCTGTTTTTT. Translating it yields CASIQRGGTGELFF.

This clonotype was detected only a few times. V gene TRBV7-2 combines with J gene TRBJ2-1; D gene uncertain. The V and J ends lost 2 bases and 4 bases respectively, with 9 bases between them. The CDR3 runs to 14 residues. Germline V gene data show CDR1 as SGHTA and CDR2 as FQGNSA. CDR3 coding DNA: TGTGCCAGCAGCTTATCGGCGGTTTACAATGAGCAGTTCTTC. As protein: CASSLSAVYNEQFF.

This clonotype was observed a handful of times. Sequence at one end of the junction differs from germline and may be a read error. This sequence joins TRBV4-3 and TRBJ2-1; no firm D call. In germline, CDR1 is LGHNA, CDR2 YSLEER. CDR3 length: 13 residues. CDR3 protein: CASSQVTTNEQFF. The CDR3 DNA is TGCGCCAGCAGTCAAGTTACTACCAATGAGCAGTTCTTC.